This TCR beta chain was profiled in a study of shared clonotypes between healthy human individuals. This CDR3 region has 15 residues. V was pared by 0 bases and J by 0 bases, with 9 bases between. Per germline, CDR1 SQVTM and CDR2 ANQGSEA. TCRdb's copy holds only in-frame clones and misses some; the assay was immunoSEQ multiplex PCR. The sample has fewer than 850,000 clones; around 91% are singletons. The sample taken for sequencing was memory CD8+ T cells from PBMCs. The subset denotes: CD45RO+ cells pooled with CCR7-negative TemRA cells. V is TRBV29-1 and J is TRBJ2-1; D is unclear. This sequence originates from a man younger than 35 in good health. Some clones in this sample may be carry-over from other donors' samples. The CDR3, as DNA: TGCAGCGTTGAAGATGCCTACCTCTCCTACAATGAGCAGTTCTTC. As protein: CSVEDAYLSYNEQFF.